Listed below are T cell receptor beta chains from one sample, sequenced in a study of cytomegalovirus exposure and HLA in healthy donors. Profiling relied on immunoSEQ multiplex PCR, and the TCRdb table lists in-frame clones only, not all of them. The sample includes about 150,000 clones, nearly 10% of them seen just once. The sample comprised PBMCs. The receptors shown here come from a man aged 45-60 years in good health and CMV-seronegative. The CDR3 runs from the conserved cysteine through the conserved F or W. A D gene is named only where the DNA matches it firmly. A row's size may be missing; if present it is once, few, many or a size class.

TRBJ2-3	TRBD1	TRBV5-1	once	TGCGCCAGCAGCATTTCCCCGACAGGGATGAGCACAGATACGCAGTATTTT	CASSISPTGMSTDTQYF
TRBJ2-5	TRBD2	TRBV5-1	.	TGCGCCAGCAGCTTGCTAGCGGGGAACCAAGAGACCCCGTACTTC	CASSLLAGNQETPYF
TRBJ1-1	.	TRBV2	.	TGTGCCAGCCTGGAAGGGGGGGAGACTGAAGCTTTCTTT	CASLEGGETEAFF
TRBJ2-1	TRBD2	TRBV5-6	.	TGTGCCAGCAGCTTGGTAGTAGCGGGGGCTTACAATGAGCAGTTCTTC	CASSLVVAGAYNEQFF
TRBJ2-4	.	TRBV7-8	few	TGTGCCAGCAGCCCAACGTCTAGCGACTTAGCCAAAAACATTCAGTACTTC	CASSPTSSDLAKNIQYF
TRBJ1-5	.	TRBV6-6	.	TGTGCCAGCAGCCAAACAGGTGGCAATCAGCCCCAGCATTTT	CASSQTGGNQPQHF
TRBJ1-2	.	TRBV5-1	few	TGCGCCAGCAGCTTAGTTCCGGACTATGGCTACACCTTC	CASSLVPDYGYTF
TRBJ2-1	TRBD1	TRBV30	.	TGTGCCTGGGCCAGACAGGGGGTGGGCCCCGTAAATGAGCAGTTCTTC	CAWARQGVGPVNEQFF
TRBJ2-6	.	TRBV7-3	.	TGTGCCAGCAGCCCGGACATCTCTGGGGCCAACGTCCTGACTTTC	CASSPDISGANVLTF
TRBJ2-1	.	TRBV6-1	medium-sized	TGTGCCAGCAGTGGGACAGAATACAATGAGCAGTTCTTC	CASSGTEYNEQFF
TRBJ1-4	TRBD1	TRBV6-5	few	TGTGCCAGCAGTTACTCTACAGGGGGCGATCGCGAAAAACTGTTTTTT	CASSYSTGGDREKLFF
TRBJ2-7	TRBD1	TRBV20-1	few	TGCAGTGTGACAGGGAGATACGAGCAGTACTTC	CSVTGRYEQYF
TRBJ2-1	.	TRBV6-5	few	TGTGCCAGCAGCCCTCCTGTGCAGGGAAGGAATGAGCAGTTCTTC	CASSPPVQGRNEQFF
TRBJ2-7	.	TRBV11-2	few	TGTGCCAGCATCGAACGTGGGGCCGAGCAGTACTTC	CASIERGAEQYF
TRBJ1-1	.	TRBV28	.	TGTGCCAGCAGTTTCCAGGATGAACACTTTGAAGCTTTCTTT	CASSFQDEHFEAFF
TRBJ1-6	TRBD1	TRBV19	few	TGTGCCAGTAGCCGGGACAGCCTAACAAATTCACCCCTCCACTTT	CASSRDSLTNSPLHF
TRBJ2-7	TRBD2	TRBV10-2	few	TGCGCCAGCAGCGAAGCGGGATCCTCCTACGAGCAGTACTTC	CASSEAGSSYEQYF
TRBJ1-2	TRBD1	TRBV5-6	.	TGTGCCAGCAGCTTGAGGCCGGGGACAGGGAGCTATGGCTACACCTTC	CASSLRPGTGSYGYTF
TRBJ2-2	.	TRBV6-5	few	TGTGCCAGCATGGACACGAACACCGGGGAGCTGTTTTTT	CASMDTNTGELFF
TRBJ2-7	TRBD2	TRBV29-1	.	TGCAGCGTTGAAGATGTTAGGAGCGGGAGGTGGGACGAGCAGTACTTC	CSVEDVRSGRWDEQYF
TRBJ1-2	.	TRBV6-4	few	TGTGCCAGCAGTGACTCGTACAAGATGGGGCCCTCTAACTATGGCTACACCTTC	CASSDSYKMGPSNYGYTF
TRBJ2-7	TRBD2	TRBV19	few	TGTGCCAGTAGTACTCAGACTAGCGTCTACGAGCAGTACTTC	CASSTQTSVYEQYF
TRBJ2-7	TRBD1	TRBV27	few	TGTGCCAGCAGTTTAAGGAGGACAGGACTCTACTCCTACGAGCAGTACTTC	CASSLRRTGLYSYEQYF
TRBJ2-3	.	TRBV5-1	few	TGCGCCAGCAGCTTGGTAGGGGCAGGGACAGATACGCAGTATTTT	CASSLVGAGTDTQYF
TRBJ1-1	.	TRBV27	few	TGTGCCAGCAGTTTTGAGGGAATGAACACTGAAGCTTTCTTT	CASSFEGMNTEAFF
TRBJ2-1	TRBD2	TRBV5-6	.	TGTGCCAGCAGGGCGGGGGGTAATAACAATGAGCAGTTCTTC	CASRAGGNNNEQFF
TRBJ2-1	TRBD2	TRBV2	few	TGTGCCATCGACCAGAAGCGGGGGGGCTACTACAATGAGCAGTTCTTC	CAIDQKRGGYYNEQFF
TRBJ1-2	.	TRBV29-1	.	TGCAGCGCCCTGTCCAGCGGGGGGAACGGCTACACCTTC	CSALSSGGNGYTF
TRBJ1-1	TRBD1	TRBV29-1	.	TGCAGCGTTTTCCCGGGACAGGGTTTGCGCACTGAAGCTTTCTTT	CSVFPGQGLRTEAFF
TRBJ2-1	.	TRBV6-5	.	TGTGCCAGCAGCTACGGGGACCCCACGGGGGACAATGAGCAGTTCTTC	CASSYGDPTGDNEQFF
TRBJ2-7	.	TRBV7-8	.	TGTGCCAGCAGCTTAGAGGGCGGGGGCATGTACTACGAGCAGTACTTC	CASSLEGGGMYYEQYF
TRBJ2-7	.	TRBV6-6	few	TGTGCCAGCAGTTACTCGGGGCAGAGCTCCTACGAGCAGTACTTC	CASSYSGQSSYEQYF
TRBJ2-7	TRBD2	TRBV7-3	.	TGTGCCAGCAGCCGCGGGACTAGCGGATACGAGCAGTACTTC	CASSRGTSGYEQYF
TRBJ2-7	.	TRBV19	.	TGTGCCAGTAGTATAGTGCCGGGAGTTGCGACCTACGAGCAGTACTTC	CASSIVPGVATYEQYF
TRBJ2-5	TRBD2	TRBV6-5	few	TGTGCCAGCACACAGCTAGCGGGGATTCAAGAGACCCAGTACTTC	CASTQLAGIQETQYF
TRBJ2-1	.	TRBV6-1	.	TGTGCCAGCAGTCCCCCGGGAGCGTGGGCCAATGAGCAGTTCTTC	CASSPPGAWANEQFF
TRBJ1-1	TRBD1	TRBV29-1	few	TGCAGCGTTGACAGACAGGGTAAAACTGAAGCTTTCTTT	CSVDRQGKTEAFF
TRBJ2-5	.	TRBV5-1	.	TGCGCCAGCAGTTCCAACGGACTGGGTTCAGGTGAGACCCAGTACTTC	CASSSNGLGSGETQYF
TRBJ2-1	.	TRBV30	.	TGTGCCTGGAGTGAGAGCTCCTACAATGAGCAGTTCTTC	CAWSESSYNEQFF
TRBJ1-4	.	TRBV6-1	.	TGTGCCAGCAGTGAGGTATACACCTACCCTAGGGGAACTAATGAAAAACTGTTTTTT	CASSEVYTYPRGTNEKLFF
TRBJ2-1	TRBD2	TRBV18	.	TGTGCCAGCTCACCGGGACTAGTTAGGGTAAATGAGCAGTTCTTC	CASSPGLVRVNEQFF
TRBJ2-5	.	TRBV7-8	.	TGTGCCAGCAGCCGCGACAAGTACCAAGAGACCCAGTACTTC	CASSRDKYQETQYF
TRBJ1-5	TRBD1	TRBV19	few	TGTGCCAGTGACAGGGGAAACAATCAGCCCCAGCATTTT	CASDRGNNQPQHF
TRBJ2-1	TRBD2	TRBV29-1	few	TGCAGCGTTGCAACCCAGCCTAGCGGCTACAATGAGCAGTTCTTC	CSVATQPSGYNEQFF
TRBJ2-7	.	TRBV6-1	.	TGTGCCAGCAGTGGACAGGATCCTGTATCGGAGCAGTACTTC	CASSGQDPVSEQYF
TRBJ2-6	TRBD1	TRBV28	many	TGTGCCAGCAGTCCTCAGGGGGCTGACGGGGCCAACGTCCTGACTTTC	CASSPQGADGANVLTF
TRBJ1-1	TRBD1	TRBV28	.	TGTGCCAGCAGTCTCCCTTCACAGGGGGCTTTCTTT	CASSLPSQGAFF
TRBJ1-3	.	TRBV18	.	TGTGCCAGCTCACGTCGGGAGAGCTCTGGAAACACCATATATTTT	CASSRRESSGNTIYF
TRBJ1-3	TRBD1	TRBV9	.	TGTGCCAGCAGCCCCCAGGGGGGCGTAAATGGGATCTCTGGAAACACCATATATTTT	CASSPQGGVNGISGNTIYF
TRBJ1-1	.	TRBV19	.	TGTGCCAGTAGTTCCTCGGACCCGAGGGACACTGAAGCTTTCTTT	CASSSSDPRDTEAFF
TRBJ2-5	TRBD2	TRBV7-9	.	TGTGCCAGCAGCCCCTTGGGACTAGAAGAGACCCAGTACTTC	CASSPLGLEETQYF
TRBJ1-1	TRBD1	TRBV28	few	TGTGCCAGCAGTCCTGGGACAGTTGAAGCTTTCTTT	CASSPGTVEAFF
TRBJ1-2	TRBD1	TRBV30	.	TGTGCCTGGACTCCGGACAGGGGTAACTATGGCTACACCTTC	CAWTPDRGNYGYTF
TRBJ1-2	.	TRBV30	few	TGTGCCTGGAGTGTCTGGCAGGGAAAAGGCTACACCTTC	CAWSVWQGKGYTF